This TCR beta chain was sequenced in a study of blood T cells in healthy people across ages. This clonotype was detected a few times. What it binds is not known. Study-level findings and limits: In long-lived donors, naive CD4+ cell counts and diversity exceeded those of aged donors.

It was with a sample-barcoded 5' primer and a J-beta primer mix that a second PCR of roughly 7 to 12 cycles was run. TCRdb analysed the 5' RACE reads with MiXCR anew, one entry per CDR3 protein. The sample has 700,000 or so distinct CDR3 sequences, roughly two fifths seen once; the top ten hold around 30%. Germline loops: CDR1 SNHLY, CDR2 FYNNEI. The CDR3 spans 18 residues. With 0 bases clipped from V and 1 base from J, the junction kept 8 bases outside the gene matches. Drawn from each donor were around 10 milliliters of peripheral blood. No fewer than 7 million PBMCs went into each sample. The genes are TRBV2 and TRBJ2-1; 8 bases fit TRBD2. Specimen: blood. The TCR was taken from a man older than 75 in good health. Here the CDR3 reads CASSEALQGTRSYNEQFF. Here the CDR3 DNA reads TGTGCCAGCAGTGAAGCGCTTCAAGGGACTAGATCCTACAATGAGCAGTTCTTC.